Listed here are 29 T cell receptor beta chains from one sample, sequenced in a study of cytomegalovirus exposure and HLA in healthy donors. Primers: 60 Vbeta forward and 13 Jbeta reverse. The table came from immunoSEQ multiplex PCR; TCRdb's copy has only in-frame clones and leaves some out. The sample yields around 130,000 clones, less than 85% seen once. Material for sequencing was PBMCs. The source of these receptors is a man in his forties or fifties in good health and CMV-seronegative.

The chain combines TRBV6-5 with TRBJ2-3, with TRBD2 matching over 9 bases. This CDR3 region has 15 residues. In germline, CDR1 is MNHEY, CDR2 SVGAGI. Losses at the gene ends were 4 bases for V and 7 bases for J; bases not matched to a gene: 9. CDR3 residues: CASSSTGTSLNTQYF. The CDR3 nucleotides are TGTGCCAGCAGTTCCACCGGGACTAGCCTCAATACGCAGTATTTT.

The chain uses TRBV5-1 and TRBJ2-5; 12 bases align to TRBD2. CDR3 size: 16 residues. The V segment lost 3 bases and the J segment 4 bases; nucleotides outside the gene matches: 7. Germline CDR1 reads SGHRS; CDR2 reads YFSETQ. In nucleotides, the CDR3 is TGCGCCAGCAGCTCGGAAGGGGGACTAGCGGGAGAGACCCAGTACTTC. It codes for CASSSEGGLAGETQYF.

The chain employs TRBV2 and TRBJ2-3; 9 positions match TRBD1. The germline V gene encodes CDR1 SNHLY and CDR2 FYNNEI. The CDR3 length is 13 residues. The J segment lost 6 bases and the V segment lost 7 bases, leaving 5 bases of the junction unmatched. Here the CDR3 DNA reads TGTGCCAGCAATGGGGACAGGGAGGATACGCAGTATTTT. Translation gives CASNGDREDTQYF.

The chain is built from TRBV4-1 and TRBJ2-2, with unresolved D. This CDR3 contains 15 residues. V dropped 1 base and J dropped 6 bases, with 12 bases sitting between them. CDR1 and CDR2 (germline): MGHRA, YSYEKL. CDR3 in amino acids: CASSQALVLAGELFF. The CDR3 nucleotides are TGCGCCAGCAGCCAAGCCCTTGTGCTAGCCGGGGAGCTGTTTTTT.

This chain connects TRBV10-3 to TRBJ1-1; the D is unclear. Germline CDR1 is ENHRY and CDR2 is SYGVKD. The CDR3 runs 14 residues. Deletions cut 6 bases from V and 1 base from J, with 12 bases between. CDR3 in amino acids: CAISSTNQNTEAFF. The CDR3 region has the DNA TGTGCCATCAGCTCGACAAACCAGAACACTGAAGCTTTCTTT.

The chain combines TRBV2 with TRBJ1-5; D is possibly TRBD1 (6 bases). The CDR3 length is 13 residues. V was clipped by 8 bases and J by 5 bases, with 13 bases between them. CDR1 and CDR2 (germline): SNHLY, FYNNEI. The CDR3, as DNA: TGTGCCAGCGCAGGGGAAAGGGATCAGCCCCAGCATTTT. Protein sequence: CASAGERDQPQHF.

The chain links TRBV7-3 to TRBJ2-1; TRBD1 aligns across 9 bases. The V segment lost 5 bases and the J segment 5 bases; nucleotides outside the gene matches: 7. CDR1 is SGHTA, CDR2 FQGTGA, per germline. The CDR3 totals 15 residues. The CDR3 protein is CASSLGTGYHNEQFF. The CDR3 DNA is TGTGCCAGCAGCCTCGGGACAGGGTACCACAATGAGCAGTTCTTC.

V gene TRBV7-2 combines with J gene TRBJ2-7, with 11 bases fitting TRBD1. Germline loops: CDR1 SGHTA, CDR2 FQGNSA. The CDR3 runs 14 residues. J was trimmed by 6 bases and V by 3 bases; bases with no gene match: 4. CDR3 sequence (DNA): TGTGCCAGCAGCTTCGGACAGGGGGCCGGCGAGCAGTACTTC. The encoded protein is CASSFGQGAGEQYF.

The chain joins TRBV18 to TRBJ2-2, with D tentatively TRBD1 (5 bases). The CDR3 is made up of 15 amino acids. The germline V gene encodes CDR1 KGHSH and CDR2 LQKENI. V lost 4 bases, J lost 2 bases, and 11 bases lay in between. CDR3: CASSLSGQNTGELFF. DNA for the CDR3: TGTGCCAGCTCACTATCAGGGCAAAACACCGGGGAGCTGTTTTTT.

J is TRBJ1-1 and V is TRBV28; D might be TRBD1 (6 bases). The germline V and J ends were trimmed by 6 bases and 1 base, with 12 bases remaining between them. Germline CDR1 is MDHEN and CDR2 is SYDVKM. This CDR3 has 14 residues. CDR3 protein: CASRVGGANTEAFF. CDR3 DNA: TGTGCCAGCAGGGTTGGGGGCGCGAACACTGAAGCTTTCTTT.

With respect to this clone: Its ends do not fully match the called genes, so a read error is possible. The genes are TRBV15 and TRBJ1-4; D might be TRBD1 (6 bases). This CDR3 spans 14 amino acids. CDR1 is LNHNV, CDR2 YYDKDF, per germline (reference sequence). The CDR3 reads CATSRSGAEKKLFF. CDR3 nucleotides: TGTGCCACAAGCAGGTCAGGGGCAGAGAAAAAACTGTTTTTT.

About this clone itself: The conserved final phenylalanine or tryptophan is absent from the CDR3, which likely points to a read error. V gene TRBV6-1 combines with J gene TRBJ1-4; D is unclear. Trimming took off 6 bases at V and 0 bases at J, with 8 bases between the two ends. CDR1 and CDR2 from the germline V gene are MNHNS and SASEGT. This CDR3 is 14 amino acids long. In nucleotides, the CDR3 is TGTGCCAGCAGGGAGGCAACAACTAATGAAAAACTGTTTGTT. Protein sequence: CASREATTNEKLFV.

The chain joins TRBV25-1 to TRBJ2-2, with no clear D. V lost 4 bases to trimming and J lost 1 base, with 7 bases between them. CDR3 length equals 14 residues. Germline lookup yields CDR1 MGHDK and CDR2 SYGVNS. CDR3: CASSGRQNTGELFF. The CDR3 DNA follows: TGTGCCAGCAGTGGCCGACAGAACACCGGGGAGCTGTTTTTT.

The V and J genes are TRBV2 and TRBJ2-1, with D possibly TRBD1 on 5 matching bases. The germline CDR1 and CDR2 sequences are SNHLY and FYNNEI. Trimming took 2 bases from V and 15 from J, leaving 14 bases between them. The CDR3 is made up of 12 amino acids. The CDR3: CASSERGTWGFF. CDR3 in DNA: TGTGCCAGCAGTGAAAGGGGTACATGGGGGTTCTTC.

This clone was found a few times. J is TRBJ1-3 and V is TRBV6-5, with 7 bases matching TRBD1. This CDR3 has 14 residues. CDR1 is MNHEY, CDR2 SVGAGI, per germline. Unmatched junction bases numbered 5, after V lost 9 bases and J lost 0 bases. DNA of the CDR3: TGTGCCAGTAGACAGGGCACCTCTGGAAACACCATATATTTT. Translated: CASRQGTSGNTIYF.

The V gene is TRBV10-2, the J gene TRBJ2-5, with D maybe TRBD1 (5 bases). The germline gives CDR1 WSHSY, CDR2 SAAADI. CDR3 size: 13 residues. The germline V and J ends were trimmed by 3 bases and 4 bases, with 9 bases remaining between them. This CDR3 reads CASSEAQVETQYF. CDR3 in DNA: TGCGCCAGCAGTGAAGCACAGGTAGAGACCCAGTACTTC.

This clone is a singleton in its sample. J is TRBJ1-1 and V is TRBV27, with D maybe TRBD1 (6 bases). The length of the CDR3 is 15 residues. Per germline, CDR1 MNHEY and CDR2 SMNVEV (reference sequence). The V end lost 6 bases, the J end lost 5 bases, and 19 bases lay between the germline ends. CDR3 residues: CASRLAGAGSTEAFF. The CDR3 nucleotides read TGTGCCAGCAGGCTCGCAGGGGCCGGGTCTACTGAAGCTTTCTTT.

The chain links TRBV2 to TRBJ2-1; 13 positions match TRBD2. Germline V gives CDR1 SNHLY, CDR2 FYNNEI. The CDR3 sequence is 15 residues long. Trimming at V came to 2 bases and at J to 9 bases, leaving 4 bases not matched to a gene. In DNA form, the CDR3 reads TGTGCCAGCAGTGAAACTAGCGGGGGGGCCTTTGAGCAGTTCTTC. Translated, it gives CASSETSGGAFEQFF. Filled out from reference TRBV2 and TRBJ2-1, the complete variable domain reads EPEVTQTPSHQVTQMGQEVILRCVPISNHLYFYWYRQILGQKVEFLVSFYNNEISEKSEIFDDQFSVERPDGSNFTLKIRSTKLEDSAMYFCASSETSGGAFEQFFGPGTRLTVL.

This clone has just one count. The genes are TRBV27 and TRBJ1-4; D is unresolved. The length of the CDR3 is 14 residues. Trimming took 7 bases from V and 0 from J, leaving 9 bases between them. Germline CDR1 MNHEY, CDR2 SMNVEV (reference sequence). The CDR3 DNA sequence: TGTGCCAGCAAGGAGGACGCAACTAATGAAAAACTGTTTTTT. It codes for CASKEDATNEKLFF.

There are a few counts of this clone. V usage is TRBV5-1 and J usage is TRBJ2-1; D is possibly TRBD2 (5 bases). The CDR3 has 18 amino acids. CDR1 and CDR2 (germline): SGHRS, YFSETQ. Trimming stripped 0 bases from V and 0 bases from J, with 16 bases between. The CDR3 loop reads CASSLVGGRRSSYNEQFF. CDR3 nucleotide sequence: TGCGCCAGCAGCTTGGTGGGCGGGCGAAGAAGCTCCTACAATGAGCAGTTCTTC.

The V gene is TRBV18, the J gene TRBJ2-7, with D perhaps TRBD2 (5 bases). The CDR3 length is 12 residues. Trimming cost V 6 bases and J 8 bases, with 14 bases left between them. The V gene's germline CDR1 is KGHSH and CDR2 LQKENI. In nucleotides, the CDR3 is TGTGCCAGCTCCCCTGGCGAGGGAAAGCAGTACTTC. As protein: CASSPGEGKQYF.

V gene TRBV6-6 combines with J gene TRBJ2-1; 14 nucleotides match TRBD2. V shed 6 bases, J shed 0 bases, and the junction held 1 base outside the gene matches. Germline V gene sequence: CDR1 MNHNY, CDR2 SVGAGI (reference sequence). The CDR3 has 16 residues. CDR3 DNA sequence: TGTGCCAGCAGGGGACTAGCGGGAGTCTCCTACAATGAGCAGTTCTTC. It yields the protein CASRGLAGVSYNEQFF.

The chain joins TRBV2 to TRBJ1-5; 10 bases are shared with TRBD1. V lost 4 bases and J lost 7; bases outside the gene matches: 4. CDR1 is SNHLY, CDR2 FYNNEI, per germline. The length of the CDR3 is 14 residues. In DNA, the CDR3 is TGTGCCAGCAGTGGGACAGGGGGGTACCAGCCCCAGCATTTT. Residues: CASSGTGGYQPQHF.

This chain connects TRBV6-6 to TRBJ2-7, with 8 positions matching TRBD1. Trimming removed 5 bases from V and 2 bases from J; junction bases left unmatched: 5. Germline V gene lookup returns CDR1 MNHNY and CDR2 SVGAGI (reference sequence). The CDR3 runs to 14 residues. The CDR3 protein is CASSRGQEAYEQYF. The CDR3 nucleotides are TGTGCCAGCAGTAGGGGACAGGAGGCCTACGAGCAGTACTTC.

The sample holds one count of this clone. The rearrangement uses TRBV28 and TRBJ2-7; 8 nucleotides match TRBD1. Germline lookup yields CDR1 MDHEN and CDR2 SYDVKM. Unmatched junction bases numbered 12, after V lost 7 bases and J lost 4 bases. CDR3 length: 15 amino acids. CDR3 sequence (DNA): TGTGCCAGCACCGCGGGACAGGCCTTAGGGTACGAGCAGTACTTC. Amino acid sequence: CASTAGQALGYEQYF.

Here the CDR3 reads CATSRDGASNQPQHF. The DNA for the CDR3 is TGTGCCACCAGCAGAGATGGGGCTAGCAATCAGCCCCAGCATTTT. The V and J genes are TRBV15 and TRBJ1-5; perhaps TRBD1 as D (5 bases). The CDR3 is 15 amino acids. Deletions cut 0 bases from V and 0 bases from J, with 6 bases between. Germline CDR1 and CDR2: LNHNV and YYDKDF (reference sequence).

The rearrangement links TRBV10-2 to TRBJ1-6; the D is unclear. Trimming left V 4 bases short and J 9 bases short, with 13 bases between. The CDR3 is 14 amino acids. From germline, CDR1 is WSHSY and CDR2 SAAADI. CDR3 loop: CASSVEEPGSPLHF. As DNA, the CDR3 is TGCGCCAGCAGTGTTGAGGAGCCGGGTTCACCCCTCCACTTT.

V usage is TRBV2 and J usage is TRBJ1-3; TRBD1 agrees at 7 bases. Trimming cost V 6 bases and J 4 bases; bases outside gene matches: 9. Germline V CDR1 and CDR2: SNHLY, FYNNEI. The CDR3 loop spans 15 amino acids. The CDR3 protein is CASRPTGVSGNTIYF. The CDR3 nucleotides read TGTGCCAGCAGGCCCACAGGGGTGAGCGGAAACACCATATATTTT.

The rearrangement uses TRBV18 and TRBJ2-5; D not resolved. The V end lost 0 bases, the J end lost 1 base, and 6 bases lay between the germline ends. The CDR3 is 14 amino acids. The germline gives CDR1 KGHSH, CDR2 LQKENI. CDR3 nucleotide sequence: TGTGCCAGCTCACCACCCAACAGCCAAGAGACCCAGTACTTC. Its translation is CASSPPNSQETQYF.